This TCR beta chain was sequenced during a study of cytomegalovirus exposure and HLA in healthy donors. General study findings and limits: Earlier analysis looked at TCR beta V segments, and most were productive about 87% or about 30% of the time. An analysis was carried out at a later point. It showed that HLA-associated TCR beta chains were more clonally expanded than equally common non-associated chains. Presence/absence analysis assumed near-uniform sequencing depth across donors.

Notes on this clone: Its antigen is not identified.

Germline CDR1 is SEHNR and CDR2 is FQNEAQ (reference sequence). V lost 4 bases, J lost 4 bases, and 18 bases lay in between. This CDR3 is built from 16 residues. Amplification used 60 Vbeta primers and 13 Jbeta primers. Assay used: immunoSEQ multiplex PCR; TCRdb lists only in-frame clones, some missing. Here the sample spans under 250,000 clones, over 75% being singletons. The sequenced sample was PBMCs. The receptor's source is a woman between 45 and 60 years old in good health and CMV-seronegative. The chain employs TRBV7-9 and TRBJ2-3; perhaps TRBD1 as D (6 bases). CDR3 sequence reads: CASSYRRQVVPDTQYF. CDR3 nucleotide sequence: TGTGCCAGCAGCTATCGGAGACAGGTAGTACCAGATACGCAGTATTTT.